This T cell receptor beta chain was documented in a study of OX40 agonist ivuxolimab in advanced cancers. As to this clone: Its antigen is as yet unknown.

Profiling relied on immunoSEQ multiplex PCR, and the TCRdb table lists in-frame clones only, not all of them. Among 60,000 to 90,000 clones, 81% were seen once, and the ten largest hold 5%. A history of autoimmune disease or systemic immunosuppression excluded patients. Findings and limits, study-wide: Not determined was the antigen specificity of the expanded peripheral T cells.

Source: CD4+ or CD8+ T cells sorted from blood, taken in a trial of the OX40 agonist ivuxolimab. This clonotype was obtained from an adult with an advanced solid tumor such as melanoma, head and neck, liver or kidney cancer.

Here the CDR3 DNA reads TGTGCCAGCACTAGACAGGGGATCAGCCGGTCAACTAATGAAAAACTGTTTTTT. Translated: CASTRQGISRSTNEKLFF. The chain carries TRBV4-2 and TRBJ1-4; 8 positions match TRBD1. Germline V gene lookup returns CDR1 LGHNA and CDR2 YNFKEQ. CDR3 length equals 18 residues. With 7 bases clipped from V and 0 bases from J, the junction kept 13 bases outside the gene matches.